This TCR beta chain stems from a study of spatial heterogeneity in lung cancer. On the study more broadly: Among detected sequences, beta-chain ones consistently exceeded alpha-chain ones in number. Study conclusions and caveats: Blood contained ubiquitous expanded tumor TCRs more at resection than at follow-up.

Trimming cost V 6 bases and J 3 bases, with 21 bases left between them. The CDR3 has 16 amino acids. Germline CDR1 MNHEY, CDR2 SMNVEV (reference sequence). Time point denoted: sample taken at primary tumor resection. Sequencing covered unsorted whole RNA taken from tumor, nontumor lung or frozen PBMC. The donors, 70 or so patients with untreated early-stage non-small cell lung cancer, provided the samples. This clonotype counts as large. Its antigen remains unidentified. This beta chain came through as a stray read in a library set up for alpha chains, and its size says little. Every individual TCR cDNA molecule carried its own unique molecular identifier, which allowed correction of PCR and sequencing errors. In TCRdb, the 5' RACE reads were re-called with MiXCR into one record per CDR3 protein. The top ten clones hold over 35% of a sample with roughly 13,000 distinct CDR3 sequences, under 4% of them seen once.

This material consisted of PBMCs, taken at surgery. This sequence joins TRBV27 and TRBJ2-7; D possibly corresponds to TRBD2 (5 bases). This clonotype originated in a male donor with early-stage non-small cell lung cancer. CDR3 bases: TGTGCCAGCAGCTCCCTTTCGGGAACAAACCTCTACGAGCAGTACTTC. It translates to CASSSLSGTNLYEQYF.